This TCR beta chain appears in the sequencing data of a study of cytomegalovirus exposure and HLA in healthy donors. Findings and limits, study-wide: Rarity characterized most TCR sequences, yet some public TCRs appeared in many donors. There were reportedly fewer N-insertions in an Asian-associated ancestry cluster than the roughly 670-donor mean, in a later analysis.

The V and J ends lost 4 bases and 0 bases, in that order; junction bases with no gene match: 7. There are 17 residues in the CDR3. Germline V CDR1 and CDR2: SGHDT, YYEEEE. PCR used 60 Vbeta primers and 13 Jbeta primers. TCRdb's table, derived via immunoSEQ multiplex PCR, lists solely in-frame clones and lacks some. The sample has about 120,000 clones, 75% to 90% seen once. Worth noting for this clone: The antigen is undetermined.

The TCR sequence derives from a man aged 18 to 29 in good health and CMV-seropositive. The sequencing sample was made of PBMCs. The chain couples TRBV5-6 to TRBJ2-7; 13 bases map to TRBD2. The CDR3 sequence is CASSLGTSGDRSYEQYF. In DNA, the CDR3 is TGTGCCAGCAGCCTGGGGACTAGCGGGGACCGCTCCTACGAGCAGTACTTC.